This T cell receptor (beta chain) was documented in a study of blood T cell repertoires in COVID-19. On the study more broadly: T cells, B-cell-depleted T cells, or PBMCs provided the cDNA or gDNA that served as material.

From germline, CDR1 is SGHNT and CDR2 YYREEE (reference sequence). Trimming pared 2 bases from V and 7 bases from J, leaving 21 bases between. The CDR3 has 16 amino acids. Sequenced by immunoSEQ multiplex PCR; TCRdb stores in-frame clones only, minus some. The sample lists more than 200,000 clones; 86% were seen once. Those enrolled, adults aged roughly 18 to 95 years, came from about two dozen US areas. Clinical histories supplied by participants themselves formed the basis of cohort assignment. Recovered participants had two consecutive negative NP/OP PCR tests, healthcare professional clearance, or symptom resolution.

Sequenced input: PBMCs or T cells enriched from blood (not recorded which). The gene calls are TRBV5-4 and TRBJ1-1, with D tentatively TRBD1 (5 bases). This clonotype was sampled from a man aged 35-49 years who had recovered from COVID-19. The CDR3 sequence: CASSLFVVGRAGEAFF. The CDR3 coding sequence is TGTGCCAGCAGCTTATTTGTAGTAGGCAGGGCCGGTGAAGCTTTCTTT.